A single sample is the source of the 22 T cell receptor beta chains below, sequenced in a study of OX40 agonist ivuxolimab in advanced cancers. The method was immunoSEQ multiplex PCR; TCRdb's version includes in-frame clones alone and lacks a portion of them. The sample has roughly 61,000 clones, about 85% seen once. Sample: CD4+ or CD8+ T cells sorted from blood, taken in a trial of the OX40 agonist ivuxolimab. The receptors here all came from an adult with an advanced solid tumor such as melanoma, head and neck, liver or kidney cancer.

The V gene is TRBV6-4, the J gene TRBJ1-5; D unclear. CDR3 length: 15 amino acids. Trimming cost V 2 bases and J 4 bases, with 12 bases left between them. Germline CDR1 MRHNA, CDR2 SNTAGT. The CDR3 is CASSDASPPNQPQHF. CDR3 DNA sequence: TGTGCCAGCAGTGACGCCAGTCCCCCGAATCAGCCCCAGCATTTT.

The chain has TRBV6-1 and TRBJ1-6, with 10 bases aligning to TRBD1. The CDR3 spans 15 residues. Germline trimming cut 7 bases from V and 7 bases from J; bases unmatched to any gene: 7. Germline CDR1 is MNHNS and CDR2 is SASEGT. CDR3 region: CASKGTGATNSPLHF. The CDR3 nucleotides are TGTGCCAGCAAGGGGACAGGGGCCACCAATTCACCCCTCCACTTT.

The chain uses TRBV19 and TRBJ2-3, with TRBD2 matching 10 bases. J lost 2 bases, V lost 4 bases, and 9 bases had no gene match. In germline, CDR1 is LNHDA, CDR2 SQIVND (reference sequence). This CDR3 spans 17 amino acids. CDR3: CASSNTERGGLTDTQYF. The CDR3 DNA reads as TGTGCCAGTAGTAATACAGAGCGGGGGGGCCTCACAGATACGCAGTATTTT.

The rearrangement uses TRBV28 and TRBJ2-1; a possible D gene is TRBD1 (6 bases). The CDR3 has 16 amino acids. Trimming cost V 11 bases and J 4 bases, with 24 bases left between them. The germline V gene encodes CDR1 MDHEN and CDR2 SYDVKM. The CDR3 DNA follows: TGTGCCCAAGGCCGGGGCCCAGGGGTGGGATACAATGAGCAGTTCTTC. As protein: CAQGRGPGVGYNEQFF.

V is TRBV5-1 and J is TRBJ2-5; 7 bases are a match to TRBD1. Germline CDR1 SGHRS, CDR2 YFSETQ. The V gene end was trimmed by 0 bases and the J gene end by 1 base; junction bases not matched to a gene: 6. The CDR3 runs to 16 residues. The CDR3 nucleotides read TGCGCCAGCAGCTTGGGTTACAGACAGGGCCAAGAGACCCAGTACTTC. Protein sequence: CASSLGYRQGQETQYF. The full variable domain, its missing parts supplied by reference TRBV5-1 and TRBJ2-5, is KAGVTQTPRYLIKTRGQQVTLSCSPISGHRSVSWYQQTPGQGLQFLFEYFSETQRNKGNFPGRFSGRQFSNSRSEMNVSTLELGDSALYLCASSLGYRQGQETQYFGPGTRLLVL.

The CDR3 DNA reads as TGTGCCAGCAGCTCCCTCGGAACCTTGGGCGGAAACACCATATATTTT. It is translated as CASSSLGTLGGNTIYF. The chain uses TRBV7-8 and TRBJ1-3; D uncertain. CDR1 SGHVS and CDR2 FQNEAQ come from the germline V gene. Trimming pared 4 bases from V and 4 bases from J, leaving 17 bases between. The CDR3 sequence is 16 residues long. The full variable domain, completed using reference TRBV7-8 and TRBJ1-3, is GAGVSQSPRYKVAKRGQDVALRCDPISGHVSLFWYQQALGQGPEFLTYFQNEAQLDKSGLPSDRFFAERPEGSVSTLKIQRTQQEDSAVYLCASSSLGTLGGNTIYFGEGSWLTVV.

The chain is built from TRBV18 and TRBJ2-7, with 10 bases that match TRBD1. The CDR3 runs 14 residues. Unmatched junction bases numbered 5, after V lost 3 bases and J lost 6 bases. Germline V CDR1 and CDR2: KGHSH, LQKENI. CDR3 region: CASSPSGTGVEQYF. The CDR3 DNA reads TGTGCCAGCTCACCTTCCGGGACAGGGGTCGAGCAGTACTTC.

The rearrangement joins TRBV6-5 to TRBJ2-5; TRBD1 matches at 8 bases. Germline CDR1 is MNHEY and CDR2 is SVGAGI. The CDR3 runs to 14 residues. V was clipped by 2 bases and J by 4 bases; unmatched bases: 3. For the CDR3, the DNA is TGTGCCAGCAGTTACCCCAGGGGGCGAGAGACCCAGTACTTC. It encodes CASSYPRGRETQYF.

CDR3 in DNA: TGTGCCAGCAGTGCGGGCCCATCAGGAGAGACCCAGTACTTC. Its protein product is CASSAGPSGETQYF. The chain carries TRBV6-1 and TRBJ2-5; D not certain. Deletions cut 4 bases from V and 4 bases from J, with 13 bases between. Germline V gene data show CDR1 as MNHNS and CDR2 as SASEGT. The CDR3 is made up of 14 amino acids.

V gene TRBV19 combines with J gene TRBJ1-1; D may be TRBD1 (5 bases). V lost 3 bases to trimming and J lost 5 bases, with 16 bases between them. This CDR3 is 15 amino acids long. Germline lookup yields CDR1 LNHDA and CDR2 SQIVND (reference sequence). In DNA form, the CDR3 reads TGTGCCAGTAGTATTTCCCGGGGGGGGTGGACTGAAGCTTTCTTT. Translating gives CASSISRGGWTEAFF.

The chain employs TRBV29-1 and TRBJ1-1; D is undetermined. Germline V CDR1 and CDR2: SQVTM, ANQGSEA. The CDR3 runs to 13 residues. The V gene lost 4 bases and the J gene lost 1 base, with 10 bases spanning the gap. The chain's CDR3 is CSVVAGKNTEAFF. The DNA of the CDR3 is TGCAGCGTTGTCGCAGGAAAGAACACTGAAGCTTTCTTT.

This clone was counted between two and nine times. This chain's CDR3 is CASSVRADGEQYF. Here the CDR3 DNA reads TGTGCCAGCAGCGTCCGGGCAGATGGGGAGCAGTACTTC. The chain joins TRBV9 to TRBJ2-7; D is ambiguous. CDR1 is SGDLS, CDR2 YYNGEE, per germline. The CDR3 is 13 residues long. Trimming stripped 2 bases from V and 7 bases from J, with 13 bases between.

V gene TRBV11-2 combines with J gene TRBJ1-1; unclear D gene. Trimming removed 5 bases from V and 6 bases from J, with 16 bases in between. The germline CDR1 and CDR2 sequences are SGHAT and FQNNGV. The CDR3 loop spans 14 amino acids. In nucleotides, the CDR3 is TGTGCCAGCAGCCCGGAGAGTCGGAGGGCTGAAGCTTTCTTT. Residues: CASSPESRRAEAFF.

This clone has just one count. The chain recombines TRBV7-8 with TRBJ2-3, with 12 nucleotides matching TRBD2. The CDR3 has 17 amino acids. In germline, CDR1 is SGHVS, CDR2 FQNEAQ. J lost 1 base, V lost 4 bases, and 6 bases had no gene match. CDR3 sequence (DNA): TGTGCCAGCAGCTCAAGGGGGACTAGCGGGCGCACAGATACGCAGTATTTT. Protein sequence: CASSSRGTSGRTDTQYF.

This chain joins TRBV5-5 and TRBJ1-1; TRBD1 matches at 9 bases. This CDR3 region has 15 residues. V lost 4 bases to trimming and J lost 7 bases; unmatched junction nucleotides: 11. CDR1 and CDR2 from the germline V gene are SGHKS and YYEKEE (reference sequence). In DNA, the CDR3 is TGTGCCAGCAGCCTAAGGACAGGGGAGTTGGGTGAAGCTTTCTTT. Translated, it gives CASSLRTGELGEAFF. Using reference TRBV5-5 and TRBJ1-1 for the parts outside the CDR3, the full variable domain is DAGVTQSPTHLIKTRGQQVTLRCSPISGHKSVSWYQQVLGQGPQFIFQYYEKEERGRGNFPDRFSARQFPNYSSELNVNALLLGDSALYLCASSLRTGELGEAFFGQGTRLTVV.

The gene calls are TRBV7-3 and TRBJ2-2; D may correspond to TRBD1 or TRBD2 (5 bases each). CDR3 size: 15 residues. Germline lookup yields CDR1 SGHTA and CDR2 FQGTGA. V was shortened by 4 bases and J by 4 bases, with 13 bases between the two germline ends. The DNA for the CDR3 is TGTGCCAGCAGCTCCTACATTGGGGGCACCGGGGAGCTGTTTTTT. This encodes CASSSYIGGTGELFF.

J is TRBJ2-2 and V is TRBV11-2, with 7 bases aligning to TRBD1. This CDR3 comprises 15 residues. The germline CDR1 and CDR2 sequences are SGHAT and FQNNGV. V lost 5 bases and J lost 1; bases outside the gene matches: 4. The CDR3 DNA reads TGTGCCAGCAGCGGGCGGACAGGGAACACCGGGGAGCTGTTTTTT. Amino acids: CASSGRTGNTGELFF.

The genes are TRBV5-1 and TRBJ1-4; D is possibly TRBD1 (6 bases). Germline loops: CDR1 SGHRS, CDR2 YFSETQ. Trimming left V 2 bases short and J 3 bases short, with 11 bases between. The length of the CDR3 is 15 residues. The chain's CDR3 is CASSLRGRANEKLFF. In nucleotides, the CDR3 is TGCGCCAGCAGCTTACGGGGGCGGGCTAATGAAAAACTGTTTTTT.

CDR3 nucleotide sequence: TGTGCCATCAGTGAGTCGTTACTAGCGGGGGGAGGGACAGATACGCAGTATTTT. It yields the protein CAISESLLAGGGTDTQYF. This rearrangement joins TRBV10-3 to TRBJ2-3; 12 positions match TRBD2. CDR3 length: 18 amino acids. V was pared by 0 bases and J by 3 bases, with 7 bases of the junction left unmatched. Germline-derived CDR1 and CDR2 are ENHRY and SYGVKD.

On this clone itself: Compared with germline, one end of the junction differs, possibly owing to a read error. The chain uses TRBV9 and TRBJ2-1, with D uncertain. The CDR3 consists of 15 residues. CDR1 is SGDLS and CDR2 is YYNGEE in the germline V gene. The CDR3 sequence: CASSRREGSYIEQFF. The CDR3 bases are TGTGCCAGCAGCCGCCGTGAAGGGTCCTACATTGAGCAGTTCTTC.

V gene TRBV7-8 combines with J gene TRBJ2-7, with 10 bases that match TRBD1. V lost 0 bases, J lost 2 bases, and 7 bases stayed unmatched. The CDR3 length is 17 residues. Germline loops: CDR1 SGHVS, CDR2 FQNEAQ. CDR3 in amino acids: CASSLAGLTGGAYEQYF. In DNA, the CDR3 is TGTGCCAGCAGCTTAGCTGGATTGACAGGGGGCGCCTACGAGCAGTACTTC.

V and J are TRBV15 and TRBJ2-5; possible D gene TRBD1, 5 bases. V was pared by 0 bases and J by 3 bases, with 11 bases between. This CDR3 contains 15 residues. Per the germline V gene, CDR1 is LNHNV and CDR2 is YYDKDF (reference sequence). Here the CDR3 DNA reads TGTGCCACCAGCAGAGATCGTACAGGAGAAGAGACCCAGTACTTC. Amino acids: CATSRDRTGEETQYF. The full variable domain, completed using reference TRBV15 and TRBJ2-5, is DAMVIQNPRYQVTQFGKPVTLSCSQTLNHNVMYWYQQKSSQAPKLLFHYYDKDFNNEADTPDNFQSRRPNTSFCFLDIRSPGLGDTAMYLCATSRDRTGEETQYFGPGTRLLVL.